These 7 T cell receptor beta chains share one sample of origin, sequenced in a study of blood T cell repertoires in COVID-19. Assay used: immunoSEQ multiplex PCR; TCRdb lists only in-frame clones, some missing. The repertoire consists of about 280,000 clones, with approximately 86% occurring once and the leading ten covering around 2.1%. Sequenced input: peripheral blood. These receptors were taken from a woman in her 30s who had recovered from COVID-19.

The rearrangement joins TRBV6-5 to TRBJ1-5; 7 bases align to TRBD1. This CDR3 comprises 15 residues. Looked up from germline, CDR1 is MNHEY and CDR2 is SVGAGI. Unmatched junction bases numbered 10, after V lost 5 bases and J lost 6 bases. The CDR3 spells CASSRTGERLQPQHF. The CDR3 DNA is TGTGCCAGCAGTCGTACAGGGGAGAGACTTCAGCCCCAGCATTTT.

The J gene is TRBJ1-3, the V gene TRBV10-2; 7 nucleotides align to TRBD1. This CDR3 spans 13 amino acids. Germline CDR1 WSHSY, CDR2 SAAADI. V shed 6 bases and J 6 bases; nucleotides not matched to a gene: 5. The CDR3 coding sequence is TGCGCCAGCAGCCAGGGGGTTGAAAACACCATATATTTT. Protein: CASSQGVENTIYF.

V and J are TRBV5-6 and TRBJ2-1; 9 bases align to TRBD1. Germline V CDR1 and CDR2: SGHDT, YYEEEE. The J segment lost 6 bases and the V segment lost 0 bases, leaving 7 bases of the junction unmatched. The CDR3 is 16 amino acids. CDR3 DNA: TGTGCCAGCAGCTTGGATCGGACAGGGGCTTTCAATGAGCAGTTCTTC. Its protein product is CASSLDRTGAFNEQFF.

The chain is built from TRBV10-2 and TRBJ1-1, with TRBD1 identical over 10 bases. CDR3 size: 13 residues. CDR1 is WSHSY, CDR2 SAAADI, per germline. The V segment lost 6 bases and the J segment 8 bases; nucleotides outside the gene matches: 6. CDR3 DNA: TGCGCCAGCAGCTCGACAGGGGGCCCAGAAGCTTTCTTT. Translation gives CASSSTGGPEAFF.

The CDR3 DNA follows: TGTGCCACCAGCCAGGCGATGAACACTGAAGCTTTCTTT. This sequence encodes CATSQAMNTEAFF. This chain connects TRBV24-1 to TRBJ1-1, with no clear D. The ends were cut back, 7 bases at V and 0 bases at J, with 8 bases in the middle. This CDR3 contains 13 residues. Germline values: CDR1 KGHDR, CDR2 SFDVKD.

J is TRBJ1-1 and V is TRBV5-8; D not certain. V was trimmed by 2 bases and J by 1 base, leaving 9 bases between them. This CDR3 has 14 residues. The germline V gene has CDR1 SGHTS and CDR2 YDEGEE. The CDR3 protein is CASSFLTGNTEAFF. The DNA of the CDR3 is TGTGCCAGCAGCTTTCTGACTGGGAACACTGAAGCTTTCTTT.

The chain links TRBV11-2 to TRBJ2-7; D may be TRBD2 (6 bases). With 5 bases removed from V and 3 bases from J, the gap between germline ends came to 17 bases. Germline values: CDR1 SGHAT, CDR2 FQNNGV. This CDR3 is 15 amino acids long. CDR3: CASSRGYGSGYEQYF. DNA of the CDR3: TGTGCCAGCAGCCGGGGATACGGGAGCGGCTACGAGCAGTACTTC.